This T cell receptor beta chain was identified in a study of naive and memory T cell subsets. Both TRBC1 and TRBC2 were covered by a beta constant-region primer of two equimolar oligonucleotides. TCRdb re-called the UMI-ligation and nested PCR reads through MiXCR, storing one row per CDR3 protein. This repertoire shows some 87,000 distinct CDR3 sequences, about 6.5% found once; its top ten account for 1.6%. V shed 4 bases and J shed 6 bases, with 18 bases lying between them. Germline-derived CDR1 and CDR2 are GTSNPN and SVGIG (reference sequence). This CDR3 spans 15 amino acids. Sample: central memory CD4+ T cells from blood. This chain joins TRBV30 and TRBJ2-2; possibly TRBD1 for D (5 bases). The clonotype was recovered from a human donor in good health. CDR3 coding DNA: TGTGCCTGGACCCAAGGCAGGGCTCCGGCCGGGGAGCTGTTTTTT. It translates to CAWTQGRAPAGELFF.